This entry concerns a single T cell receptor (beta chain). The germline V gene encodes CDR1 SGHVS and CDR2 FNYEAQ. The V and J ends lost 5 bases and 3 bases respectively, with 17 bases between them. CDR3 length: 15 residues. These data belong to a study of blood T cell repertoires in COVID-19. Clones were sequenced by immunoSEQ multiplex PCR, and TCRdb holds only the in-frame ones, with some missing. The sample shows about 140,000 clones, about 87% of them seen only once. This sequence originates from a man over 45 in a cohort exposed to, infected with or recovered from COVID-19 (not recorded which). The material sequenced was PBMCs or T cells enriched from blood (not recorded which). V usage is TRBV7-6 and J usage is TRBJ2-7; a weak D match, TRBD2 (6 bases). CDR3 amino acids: CASSALGGSNYEQYF. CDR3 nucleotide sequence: TGTGCCAGCAGCGCCTTAGGAGGGAGTAACTACGAGCAGTACTTC.